This T cell receptor (beta chain) originates from a study of blood T cells in healthy people across ages. Findings and limits, study-wide: Long-lived and aged donors differed, with more naive CD4+ cells and higher diversity in the long-lived.

Alongside a J-beta primer mix, a sample-barcoded 5' primer served in a second PCR lasting roughly 7 to 12 cycles. MiXCR was run by TCRdb on the 5' RACE reads, yielding one entry per CDR3 protein. Of 700,000 to 900,000 distinct CDR3 sequences listed, 20% to 30% were seen once; the top ten hold approximately 2.9%. Of note for this clonotype: Its specificity is unknown.

V was clipped by 5 bases and J by 4 bases, with 14 bases between them. The CDR3 contains 15 residues. The germline gives CDR1 LNHDA, CDR2 SQIVND (reference sequence). The data also belong to a second study, concerning T cells of mothers and their children. Per that paper: The donors comprised over 5 children and their three healthy Caucasian mothers. When mothers and children were related, their normalized repertoire overlap, which was always slightly higher, did not differ significantly from that of unrelated pairs.

Source material: blood. The genes are TRBV19 and TRBJ2-2; D gene uncertain. The sequence came from a boy aged 5-17 years in good health. The CDR3 protein is CASSLMFGGTGELFF. The DNA of the CDR3 is TGTGCCAGTAGTCTAATGTTCGGCGGCACCGGGGAGCTGTTTTTT.